Shown below are 27 T cell receptor beta chains from a single sample sequenced in a study of OX40 agonist ivuxolimab in advanced cancers. TCRdb's copy holds only in-frame clones and misses some; the assay was immunoSEQ multiplex PCR. The table records 100,000 to 150,000 clones, just under 95% of them present only once. The sample here was CD4+ or CD8+ T cells sorted from blood, taken in a trial of the OX40 agonist ivuxolimab. Receptors were obtained from an adult with an advanced solid tumor such as melanoma, head and neck, liver or kidney cancer.

The chain recombines TRBV19 with TRBJ2-1, with D possibly TRBD2 on 6 matching bases. Germline lookup yields CDR1 LNHDA and CDR2 SQIVND (reference sequence). CDR3 size: 18 residues. With 4 bases removed from V and 2 bases from J, the gap between germline ends came to 21 bases. The CDR3 loop is CASSSPPRRRAAYNEQFF. CDR3 in DNA: TGTGCCAGTAGTAGCCCCCCGAGGAGGAGGGCGGCCTACAATGAGCAGTTCTTC. The entire variable domain, with the rest obtained from reference TRBV19 and TRBJ2-1, is as follows: DGGITQSPKYLFRKEGQNVTLSCEQNLNHDAMYWYRQDPGQGLRLIYYSQIVNDFQKGDIAEGYSVSREKKESFPLTVTSAQKNPTAFYLCASSSPPRRRAAYNEQFFGPGTRLTVL.

The genes are TRBV28 and TRBJ2-1; D not resolved. In germline, CDR1 is MDHEN, CDR2 SYDVKM. This CDR3 comprises 15 residues. V lost 3 bases and J 0 bases, leaving 9 bases between the germline ends. CDR3 DNA sequence: TGTGCCAGCAGTTTGGCGGATGTCTCCTACAATGAGCAGTTCTTC. Its protein is CASSLADVSYNEQFF.

J is TRBJ1-5 and V is TRBV7-9; D call uncertain. CDR1 and CDR2 from the germline V gene are SEHNR and FQNEAQ (reference sequence). This CDR3 comprises 13 residues. V lost 4 bases and J lost 2, with 6 bases in between. Here the CDR3 DNA reads TGTGCCAGCAGCTCCCATGGCAATCAGCCCCAGCATTTT. This codes for CASSSHGNQPQHF.

CDR3 in DNA: TGTGCTTTCCTGGTGGGTTTTTCCTACGAGCAGTACTTC. This gives the protein CAFLVGFSYEQYF. This sequence joins TRBV30 and TRBJ2-7; no reliable D call. CDR1 is GTSNPN and CDR2 is SVGIG in the germline V gene (reference sequence). The CDR3 length is 13 residues.

In DNA form, the CDR3 reads TGTGCCAGCAGCTTAATGGGGCAGGGGGGCACAGATACGCAGTATTTT. Its protein product is CASSLMGQGGTDTQYF. The chain couples TRBV7-2 to TRBJ2-3; 7 nucleotides line up with TRBD1. Per germline, CDR1 SGHTA and CDR2 FQGNSA. This CDR3 is built from 16 residues. Losses at the gene ends were 2 bases for V and 1 base for J; bases not matched to a gene: 6.

The rearrangement uses TRBV28 and TRBJ2-2; the D gene could be TRBD1 or TRBD2 (7 bases each). Germline loops: CDR1 MDHEN, CDR2 SYDVKM. The ends were cut back, 4 bases at V and 4 bases at J, with 25 bases in the middle. There are 19 residues in the CDR3. As DNA, the CDR3 is TGTGCCAGCAGTTCACCGGGACAGCAAGCGGGATGGGGCACCGGGGAGCTGTTTTTT. This encodes CASSSPGQQAGWGTGELFF.

The chain uses TRBV5-6 and TRBJ2-5; 14 bases map to TRBD2. The J segment lost 4 bases and the V segment lost 1 base, leaving 12 bases of the junction unmatched. The CDR3 totals 19 residues. Looked up from germline, CDR1 is SGHDT and CDR2 is YYEEEE. For the CDR3, the DNA is TGTGCCAGCAGCTTGTGGGGGGGACTAGCGGGAGAAGGCCGAGAGACCCAGTACTTC. As protein: CASSLWGGLAGEGRETQYF.

The chain links TRBV7-8 to TRBJ1-1; 10 bases align to TRBD1. Looked up from germline, CDR1 is SGHVS and CDR2 is FQNEAQ. The J segment lost 1 base and the V segment lost 4 bases, leaving 3 bases of the junction unmatched. This CDR3 is 15 amino acids long. CDR3 sequence reads: CASSSRDRGNTEAFF. CDR3 nucleotides: TGTGCCAGCAGCTCCCGGGACAGGGGGAACACTGAAGCTTTCTTT.

The rearrangement links TRBV28 to TRBJ1-1, with 8 nucleotides matching TRBD1. Germline trimming cut 5 bases from V and 11 bases from J; bases unmatched to any gene: 7. The CDR3 totals 12 residues. CDR1 and CDR2 (germline): MDHEN, SYDVKM. CDR3 DNA sequence: TGTGCCAGCAGTGATAGACAGGGGACGGCTTTCTTT. This translates into CASSDRQGTAFF.

The CDR3 sequence is CASQGSSLYQETQYF. The CDR3 bases are TGTGCCAGCCAGGGGAGTTCGCTTTACCAAGAGACCCAGTACTTC. The chain combines TRBV6-1 with TRBJ2-5, with D maybe TRBD1 (6 bases). This CDR3 comprises 15 residues. Trimming stripped 8 bases from V and 0 bases from J, with 16 bases between. The germline gives CDR1 MNHNS, CDR2 SASEGT.

The chain links TRBV28 to TRBJ1-1; a weak D match, TRBD1 (5 bases). Per germline, CDR1 MDHEN and CDR2 SYDVKM. Deletions cut 5 bases from V and 1 base from J, with 17 bases between. The CDR3 sequence is 16 residues long. CDR3 in amino acids: CASSPPRVGGNTEAFF. Here the CDR3 DNA reads TGTGCCAGCAGTCCACCCAGGGTAGGTGGGAACACTGAAGCTTTCTTT.

The chain carries TRBV28 and TRBJ1-4, with D tentatively TRBD1 (6 bases). The CDR3 totals 15 residues. Trimming shortened V by 5 bases and J by 5 bases, and 15 bases separated the two germline ends. Germline lookup yields CDR1 MDHEN and CDR2 SYDVKM. CDR3 residues: CASSIQQGNNEKLFF. CDR3 sequence (DNA): TGTGCCAGCAGTATCCAACAGGGAAACAATGAAAAACTGTTTTTT.

The CDR3 region is CASSGFNNEQFF. In nucleotides, the CDR3 is TGTGCCAGCAGTGGGTTTAACAATGAGCAGTTCTTC. The chain employs TRBV2 and TRBJ2-1; D not certain. The length of the CDR3 is 12 residues. Trimming shortened V by 4 bases and J by 5 bases, and 6 bases separated the two germline ends. CDR1 is SNHLY and CDR2 is FYNNEI in the germline V gene.

The chain links TRBV12-5 to TRBJ2-5, with a tentative D call TRBD1 (6 bases). The V end was cut by 3 bases, the J end by 5 bases, with 19 bases between. The CDR3 consists of 16 residues. The germline gives CDR1 LGHNT, CDR2 FRNRAP. Here the CDR3 DNA reads TGTGCTAGTGGTTTATCCCTGTCCCAGGGGTGGGAGACCCAGTACTTC. Encoded protein: CASGLSLSQGWETQYF.

J is TRBJ2-1 and V is TRBV18, with 9 nucleotides matching TRBD2. After removal of 3 bases from V and 1 base from J, the junction contained 4 bases not matched to a gene. The germline V gene encodes CDR1 KGHSH and CDR2 LQKENI. This CDR3 contains 16 residues. Written as DNA, the CDR3 is TGTGCCAGCTCACCTACCCTAGCGGGATCCTACAATGAGCAGTTCTTC. This sequence encodes CASSPTLAGSYNEQFF.

The V and J genes are TRBV27 and TRBJ2-7; D call uncertain. CDR1 MNHEY and CDR2 SMNVEV come from the germline V gene (reference sequence). V dropped 5 bases and J dropped 0 bases, with 11 bases sitting between them. This CDR3 is built from 14 residues. The CDR3 protein is CASSPLTYSYEQYF. The CDR3 nucleotides read TGTGCCAGCAGTCCCTTGACATACTCCTACGAGCAGTACTTC.

The rearrangement links TRBV6-5 to TRBJ2-7; 8 bases fit TRBD1. The trim removed 7 bases at V and 0 bases at J, leaving 5 bases unmatched. This CDR3 has 14 amino acids. CDR1 is MNHEY, CDR2 SVGAGI, per germline. The CDR3 nucleotides read TGTGCCAGCAAGGGACAGGCTGACTCCTACGAGCAGTACTTC. This translates into CASKGQADSYEQYF.

The chain uses TRBV4-2 and TRBJ2-7; D might be TRBD1 or TRBD2, each matching 5 bases. The V and J ends lost 0 bases and 5 bases respectively, with 20 bases between them. CDR1 is LGHNA and CDR2 is YNFKEQ in the germline V gene. CDR3 size: 17 residues. CDR3 coding DNA: TGTGCCAGCAGCCAAGATTGGGTGGACGGGACGGGCGACGAGCAGTACTTC. Encoded protein: CASSQDWVDGTGDEQYF.

The chain is built from TRBV6-5 and TRBJ2-7; TRBD1 might be the D (6 bases). The CDR3 contains 14 residues. Trimming shortened V by 5 bases and J by 3 bases, and 14 bases separated the two germline ends. Looked up from germline, CDR1 is MNHEY and CDR2 is SVGAGI. CDR3 sequence (DNA): TGTGCCAGCAGTGAGACCACAGGGAACTACGAGCAGTACTTC. Its translation: CASSETTGNYEQYF.

This chain joins TRBV7-9 and TRBJ2-1; D is uncertain. Germline CDR1 and CDR2: SEHNR and FQNEAQ (reference sequence). The V and J ends lost 5 bases and 6 bases respectively, with 14 bases between them. The CDR3 totals 14 residues. The CDR3, as DNA: TGTGCCAGCAGCCCACCAGCCCCCCCCAATGAGCAGTTCTTC. Translation: CASSPPAPPNEQFF.

The chain employs TRBV19 and TRBJ2-2, with D perhaps assigned TRBD1 or TRBD2 (5 bases each). The V gene's germline CDR1 is LNHDA and CDR2 SQIVND (reference sequence). The CDR3 sequence is 16 residues long. V lost 5 bases and J lost 4, with 17 bases in between. The CDR3 sequence: CASSPRDRRITGELFF. The DNA of the CDR3 is TGTGCCAGTAGTCCCCGGGACCGCAGGATCACCGGGGAGCTGTTTTTT.

The chain couples TRBV6-6 to TRBJ1-5; D unclear. This CDR3 region has 15 residues. Germline values: CDR1 MNHNY, CDR2 SVGAGI (reference sequence). Trimming took off 5 bases at V and 7 bases at J, with 18 bases between the two ends. The DNA for the CDR3 is TGTGCCAGCAGTCCGCCCCCCCCGAGAGGGCAGCCCCAGCATTTT. This codes for CASSPPPPRGQPQHF.

This clone occurred once. The chain is built from TRBV7-2 and TRBJ2-7; 7 positions agree with TRBD2. Germline V gives CDR1 SGHTA, CDR2 FQGNSA. The CDR3 totals 14 residues. Trimming removed 2 bases from V and 2 bases from J; junction bases left unmatched: 3. The CDR3 sequence: CASSLRLATYEQYF. CDR3 DNA sequence: TGTGCCAGCAGCTTACGACTAGCCACCTACGAGCAGTACTTC.

The V call is TRBV11-2, the J call TRBJ2-1; D gene unclear. V was pared by 2 bases and J by 9 bases, with 14 bases between. In germline, CDR1 is SGHAT, CDR2 FQNNGV. The CDR3 extends over 14 amino acids. The CDR3 coding sequence is TGTGCCAGCAGCTTACTGTCAGCGCGCTTTGAGCAGTTCTTC. It is translated as CASSLLSARFEQFF.

The chain carries TRBV7-9 and TRBJ1-5, with D maybe TRBD1 (6 bases). The CDR3 runs 15 residues. Trimming removed 4 bases at V and 8 bases at J, with 18 bases between. Germline V lookup: CDR1 SEHNR, CDR2 FQNEAQ (reference sequence). The chain's CDR3 is CASSSERTGSEPQHF. The CDR3 DNA is TGTGCCAGCAGCTCGGAACGAACAGGGAGTGAGCCCCAGCATTTT.

The chain is built from TRBV19 and TRBJ1-4, with unresolved D. Trimming shortened V by 3 bases and J by 8 bases, and 16 bases separated the two germline ends. Per the germline V gene, CDR1 is LNHDA and CDR2 is SQIVND (reference sequence). The CDR3 has 15 residues. In nucleotides, the CDR3 is TGTGCCAGTAGTATCGTAATCGGACGGCTAGAAAAACTGTTTTTT. Translation: CASSIVIGRLEKLFF.

V and J are TRBV4-3 and TRBJ2-1; D uncertain. Germline CDR1 LGHNA, CDR2 YSLEER. The CDR3 covers 17 residues. V was clipped by 0 bases and J by 8 bases, with 20 bases between them. CDR3 amino acids: CASSQDSRPAGLYEQFF. CDR3 nucleotide sequence: TGCGCCAGCAGCCAAGATTCACGGCCAGCAGGTCTCTATGAGCAGTTCTTC.